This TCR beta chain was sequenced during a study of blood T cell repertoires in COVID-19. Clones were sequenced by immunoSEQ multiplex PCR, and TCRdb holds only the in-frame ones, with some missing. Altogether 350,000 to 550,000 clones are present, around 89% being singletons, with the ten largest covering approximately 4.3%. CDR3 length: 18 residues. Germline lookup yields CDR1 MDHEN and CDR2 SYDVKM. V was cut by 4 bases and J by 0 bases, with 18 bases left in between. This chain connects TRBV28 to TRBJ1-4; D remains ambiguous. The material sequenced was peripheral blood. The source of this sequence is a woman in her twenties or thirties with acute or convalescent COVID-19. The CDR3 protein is CASSSQTPRVATNEKLFF. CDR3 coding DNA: TGTGCCAGCAGTTCCCAGACACCGAGGGTTGCAACTAATGAAAAACTGTTTTTT.